These 5 T cell receptor beta chains were all obtained from the same sample, sequenced in a study of PD-L1 blockade in urothelial cancer. The table came from immunoSEQ multiplex PCR; TCRdb's copy has only in-frame clones and leaves some out. The sample consists of roughly 49,000 clones, about 85% of them appearing once. Sample: PBMCs, taken around atezolizumab (anti-PD-L1) treatment. These receptors all come from a man aged 55 to 70 with urothelial cancer.

V and J are TRBV7-2 and TRBJ2-7, with D possibly TRBD1 on 6 matching bases. Germline lookup yields CDR1 SGHTA and CDR2 FQGNSA. The V end was cut by 5 bases, the J end by 3 bases, with 14 bases between. The CDR3 runs 14 residues. CDR3 loop: CASSLRDKIYEQYF. The CDR3 DNA is TGTGCCAGCAGCCTCCGGGACAAGATCTACGAGCAGTACTTC.

CDR3 loop: CASSLGGGSQPQHF. CDR3 DNA: TGTGCCAGCAGTCTTGGGGGGGGGAGCCAGCCCCAGCATTTT. The genes are TRBV2 and TRBJ1-5; tentatively, D is TRBD1 (5 bases). CDR3 length equals 14 residues. CDR1 and CDR2 (germline): SNHLY, FYNNEI. The V end was cut by 5 bases, the J end by 7 bases, with 15 bases between.

This chain links TRBV7-3 with TRBJ2-5, with 11 bases lining up with TRBD2. The V and J ends lost 3 bases and 2 bases, in that order; junction bases with no gene match: 2. The CDR3 extends over 15 amino acids. CDR1 is SGHTA, CDR2 FQGTGA, per germline. The CDR3: CASSFLAGGQETQYF. CDR3 in DNA: TGTGCCAGCAGCTTCTTAGCGGGGGGGCAAGAGACCCAGTACTTC.

The chain carries TRBV28 and TRBJ1-2; 7 bases are shared with TRBD1. CDR1 and CDR2 (germline): MDHEN, SYDVKM. The junction had 7 bases not matched to a gene; V was cut back by 5 bases and J by 4 bases. The CDR3 is 14 amino acids. The CDR3 region has the DNA TGTGCCAGCAGTGAGACAGGGAATACCTATGGCTACACCTTC. As protein: CASSETGNTYGYTF.

The genes are TRBV4-2 and TRBJ2-3, with unresolved D. Germline V gene lookup returns CDR1 LGHNA and CDR2 YNFKEQ. The length of the CDR3 is 13 residues. V was shortened by 4 bases and J by 2 bases, with 7 bases between the two germline ends. The CDR3 spells CASSRDNTDTQYF. The CDR3 bases are TGTGCCAGCAGCCGTGACAACACAGATACGCAGTATTTT.